This entry lists 14 T cell receptor beta chains sequenced from one sample in a study of CD8 T cells in ankylosing spondylitis. MiXCR, applied by TCRdb to the 5' RACE reads, yields one record per CDR3 protein. In the table there are 210,000 or so distinct CDR3 sequences, roughly 8.2% of which are singletons. The sample comprised blood, either unsorted or a sorted T cell fraction (not recorded which). The source of these receptors is a female donor with ankylosing spondylitis or in good health (not recorded which).

This clonotype has ten or more counts. The chain combines TRBV6-1 with TRBJ2-7; D may be TRBD1 (6 bases). The CDR3 loop spans 14 amino acids. CDR1 MNHNS and CDR2 SASEGT come from the germline V gene. V was cut by 5 bases and J by 3 bases, with 14 bases left in between. The CDR3 reads CASSRTVSFYEQYF. The DNA of the CDR3 is TGTGCCAGCAGTCGGACAGTTTCTTTCTACGAGCAGTACTTC.

This clonotype has a count of ten or more. This chain links TRBV13 with TRBJ2-3; no clear D. This CDR3 contains 16 residues. Germline CDR1 is PRHDT and CDR2 is FYEKMQ (reference sequence). Trimming left V 0 bases short and J 4 bases short, with 14 bases between. This CDR3 reads CASSLGLRSRSDTQYF. The CDR3 region has the DNA TGTGCCAGCAGCTTAGGTCTCCGGAGCCGGTCAGATACGCAGTATTTT.

This clonotype has more than one count but fewer than ten. The chain recombines TRBV7-9 with TRBJ2-1; 7 positions agree with TRBD2. Germline V lookup: CDR1 SEHNR, CDR2 FQNEAQ (reference sequence). The CDR3 runs 15 residues. V lost 1 base and J lost 3; bases outside the gene matches: 3. This chain's CDR3 is CASSLEGGLYNEQFF. The CDR3 DNA follows: TGTGCCAGCAGCTTAGAGGGAGGGCTCTACAATGAGCAGTTCTTC.

This clonotype was detected many times. The genes are TRBV7-2 and TRBJ1-1; D remains unclear. V was cut by 4 bases and J by 11 bases, with 14 bases left in between. Germline V lookup: CDR1 SGHTA, CDR2 FQGNSA. The length of the CDR3 is 12 residues. CDR3 bases: TGTGCCAGCAGCTCGGGCGGGGTTGTGGCTTTCTTT. Its translation: CASSSGGVVAFF. Combining the CDR3 with reference TRBV7-2 and TRBJ1-1 gives the whole variable domain GAGVSQSPSNKVTEKGKDVELRCDPISGHTALYWYRQSLGQGLEFLIYFQGNSAPDKSGLPSDRFSAERTGGSVSTLTIQRTQQEDSAVYLCASSSGGVVAFFGQGTRLTVV.

The sample holds many counts of this clonotype. The chain uses TRBV15 and TRBJ1-6; TRBD1 might be the D (5 bases). The germline V and J ends were trimmed by 5 bases and 10 bases, with 18 bases remaining between them. Germline CDR1 is LNHNV and CDR2 is YYDKDF (reference sequence). The CDR3 has 15 amino acids. CDR3 region: CATSLAGGTGSPLHF. CDR3 bases: TGTGCCACCAGCCTTGCGGGGGGTACGGGGTCACCCCTCCACTTT.

Ten or more counts support this clonotype. CDR3 DNA sequence: TGCAGTGCTAGAGAGGGGGCTAACTATGGCTACACCTTC. Encoded protein: CSAREGANYGYTF. The rearrangement links TRBV20-1 to TRBJ1-2, with D possibly matching TRBD1 (5 bases). Trimming took 0 bases from V and 0 from J, leaving 5 bases between them. The germline V gene encodes CDR1 DFQATT and CDR2 SNEGSKA (reference sequence). This CDR3 contains 13 residues.

At least ten counts were recorded for this clonotype. V usage is TRBV12-3 or TRBV12-4 and J usage is TRBJ1-2, with 7 bases aligning to TRBD1. The CDR3 sequence is 16 residues long. The junction had 17 bases not matched to a gene; V was cut back by 6 bases and J by 7 bases. CDR3 nucleotide sequence: TGTGCCAGCAGGAACAGGGGACAGTCTCCGTCTGGTGGCTACACCTTC. Encoded protein: CASRNRGQSPSGGYTF.

The chain employs TRBV5-5 and TRBJ2-6; D gene ambiguous. Germline V gene lookup returns CDR1 SGHKS and CDR2 YYEKEE (reference sequence). CDR3 length: 15 amino acids. V gave up 7 bases and J gave up 2 bases, with 13 bases separating them. CDR3 sequence (DNA): TGTGCCAGCTGTGTTCAGGATGCTGGGGCCAACGTCCTGACTTTC. This sequence encodes CASCVQDAGANVLTF.

The CDR3 protein is CASSQDPQVSSYNEQFF. The CDR3, as DNA: TGCGCCAGCAGCCAAGATCCCCAGGTCAGCTCCTACAATGAGCAGTTCTTC. This chain uses TRBV4-3 with TRBJ2-1, with D uncertain. This CDR3 is 17 amino acids long. Trimming removed 0 bases from V and 0 bases from J, with 12 bases in between. The germline V gene has CDR1 LGHNA and CDR2 YSLEER.

This clonotype was seen at least ten times. The rearrangement joins TRBV11-3 to TRBJ1-1; tentative D call: TRBD1 (6 bases). This CDR3 is 16 amino acids long. Germline CDR1 is SGHNT and CDR2 is YENEEA. V gave up 5 bases and J gave up 1 base, with 17 bases separating them. This CDR3 reads CASSRGGARTNTEAFF. The DNA for the CDR3 is TGTGCCAGCAGCCGTGGGGGGGCGCGGACGAACACTGAAGCTTTCTTT.

This clonotype was detected many times. J is TRBJ2-1 and V is TRBV29-1; 7 nucleotides line up with TRBD1. CDR3 length equals 14 residues. Germline loops: CDR1 SQVTM, CDR2 ANQGSEA. After removal of 4 bases from V and 3 bases from J, the junction contained 6 bases not matched to a gene. The CDR3 DNA sequence: TGCAGCGTTGTCGACAGGGACCACTACAATGAGCAGTTCTTC. Encoded protein: CSVVDRDHYNEQFF.

The CDR3, as DNA: TGTGCCAGCAGTGAATGGGGGGCAAGAGAGACCCAGTACTTC. This codes for CASSEWGARETQYF. V is TRBV6-1 and J is TRBJ2-5, with D perhaps assigned TRBD1 or TRBD2 (6 bases each). The V and J ends lost 2 bases and 4 bases respectively, with 11 bases between them. The CDR3 has 14 residues. CDR1 is MNHNS and CDR2 is SASEGT in the germline V gene.

CDR3 sequence: CASSPAGVRETQYF. The DNA of the CDR3 is TGTGCCAGCAGTCCAGCGGGAGTGAGGGAGACCCAGTACTTC. This chain links TRBV7-2 with TRBJ2-5, with 8 bases aligning to TRBD2. Germline V gene sequence: CDR1 SGHTA, CDR2 FQGNSA. Losses at the gene ends were 6 bases for V and 5 bases for J; bases not matched to a gene: 8. CDR3 length: 14 residues.

The V gene is TRBV23-1, the J gene TRBJ2-2; possible D gene TRBD2, 6 bases. TRBV23-1 carries the ORF label, with uncertain function. V was cut by 4 bases and J by 5 bases, with 23 bases left in between. This CDR3 has 18 amino acids. The chain's CDR3 is CASSPPRLGGRWTGELFF. CDR3 bases: TGCGCCAGCAGTCCCCCCCGCCTAGGAGGGAGGTGGACCGGGGAGCTGTTTTTT.